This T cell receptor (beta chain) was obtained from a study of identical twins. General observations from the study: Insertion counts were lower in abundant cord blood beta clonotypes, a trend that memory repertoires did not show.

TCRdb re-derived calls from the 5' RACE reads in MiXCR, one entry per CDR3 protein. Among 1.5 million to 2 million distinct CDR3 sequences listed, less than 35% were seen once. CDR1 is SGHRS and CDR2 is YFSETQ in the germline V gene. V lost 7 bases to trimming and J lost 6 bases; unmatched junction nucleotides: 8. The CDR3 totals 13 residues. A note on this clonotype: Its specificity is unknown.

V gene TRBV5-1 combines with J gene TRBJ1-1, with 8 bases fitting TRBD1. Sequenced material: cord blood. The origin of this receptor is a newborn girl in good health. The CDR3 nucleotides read TGCGCCAGCGGGGGTCAGGGGGCATCTGAAGCTTTCTTT. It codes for CASGGQGASEAFF. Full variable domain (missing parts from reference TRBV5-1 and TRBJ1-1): KAGVTQTPRYLIKTRGQQVTLSCSPISGHRSVSWYQQTPGQGLQFLFEYFSETQRNKGNFPGRFSGRQFSNSRSEMNVSTLELGDSALYLCASGGQGASEAFFGQGTRLTVV.